The next 3 T cell receptor beta chains were all read from a single sample in a study of T cells in women clearing cervical HPV infection. The protocol was immunoSEQ multiplex PCR, while the TCRdb copy is restricted to in-frame clones and leaves out a portion. Recorded for this sample: roughly 12,000 clones. The sequencing input was blood buffy coat. These receptors all stem from a woman aged 18-69 years with a cervical HPV16 infection that either progressed to CIN3+ or cleared (not recorded which).

As to this clone: The read ends 3 residues shy of where the CDR3 ends; the end is completed using the germline J gene. The V gene is TRBV5-4, the J gene TRBJ2-3, with a tentative D call TRBD1 (6 bases). The CDR3 is made up of 15 amino acids. In germline, CDR1 is SGHNT, CDR2 YYREEE (reference sequence). The CDR3 loop is CASSRGIWSEETQYF. The covered CDR3 bases are TGTGCCAGCAGCAGGGGGATATGGTCCGAGGAGACG.

Of note for this clone: The read terminates 3 residues ahead of where the CDR3 ends, so the germline J gene completes it. V is TRBV20-1 and J is TRBJ2-5, with 16 bases that match TRBD2. CDR3 length: 16 amino acids. V shed 5 bases and J 5 bases; nucleotides not matched to a gene: 8. Germline assignment: CDR1 DFQATT and CDR2 SNEGSKA (reference sequence). CDR3 bases read: TGCAGTGCTCCGGGGACTAGCGGGGGGGCGGGTGAGACC. Amino acid sequence: CSAPGTSGGAGET. The entire CDR3 sequence reads CSAPGTSGGAGETQYF.

With respect to this clone: Coverage ceases 3 residues before the CDR3 finishes, and the germline J gene fills in the end. The chain links TRBV18 to TRBJ1-2; maybe TRBD1 (6 bases). Germline CDR1 and CDR2: KGHSH and LQKENI. The CDR3 contains 15 residues. CDR3 sequence reads: CASSPNRVGSYDYTF. The sequenced part of the CDR3 DNA is TGTGCCAGCTCCCCAAACAGGGTGGGCTCCTACGAC. Full variable domain (outside the CDR3, taken from reference TRBV18 and TRBJ1-2): NAGVMQNPRHLVRRRGQEARLRCSPMKGHSHVYWYRQLPEEGLKFMVYLQKENIIDESGMPKERFSAEFPKEGPSILRIQQVVRGDSAAYFCASSPNRVGSYDYTFGSGTRLTVV.